This TCR beta chain emerged from a study of shared clonotypes between healthy human individuals. Study-level points and caveats: Researchers found naive subsets generally carried larger estimated richness than memory subsets. Rarefaction demonstrated incomplete sorted-subset sequencing despite large depth.

Germline CDR1 and CDR2: SGHRS and YFSETQ. This CDR3 contains 14 residues. Deletions cut 7 bases from V and 1 base from J, with 12 bases between. The donors, all of them Caucasian adults, lived in Nashville, Tennessee. CD4+ cells yielded CD45RA+ naive and CD45RA-negative memory subsets. This clone has only one observation. Its antigen remains unidentified. Method: immunoSEQ multiplex PCR; TCRdb's copy keeps in-frame clones and lacks some. Found here are fewer than 3 million clones, around 93% of them singletons; the top ten hold more than 0.35%. The chain links TRBV5-1 to TRBJ2-1; D is uncertain. This clonotype was obtained from a man aged 18 to 30 in good health. Some clones in this sample may be carry-over from other donors' samples. The sample was naive CD4+ T cells from PBMCs. The subset denotes: CD45RA+ positively selected. DNA for the CDR3: TGCGCCAGCGCGACCCCGTCGTCCTACAATGAGCAGTTCTTC. This sequence encodes CASATPSSYNEQFF. Filled out from reference TRBV5-1 and TRBJ2-1, the complete variable domain reads KAGVTQTPRYLIKTRGQQVTLSCSPISGHRSVSWYQQTPGQGLQFLFEYFSETQRNKGNFPGRFSGRQFSNSRSEMNVSTLELGDSALYLCASATPSSYNEQFFGPGTRLTVL.